The next 22 T cell receptor beta chains were all read from a single sample in a study of T cell clonality in common variable immunodeficiency. The data were produced by immunoSEQ multiplex PCR, yet TCRdb's version contains in-frame clones alone and is incomplete. The sample gives approximately 34,000 clones, none seen only once, and the top ten clones hold 0.8% to 1%. The sample consisted of peripheral blood mononuclear cells. These receptors all stem from a person aged 18 to 75 in good health.

This clone was detected ten times or more. With the read ending 3 residues before the CDR3 end, the germline J gene is used to fill in that end. This rearrangement joins TRBV2 to TRBJ2-1; the match to TRBD2 covers 7 bases. After removal of 0 bases from V and 8 bases from J, the junction contained 7 bases not matched to a gene. Looked up from germline, CDR1 is SNHLY and CDR2 is FYNNEI. The CDR3 is 15 residues long. The CDR3 DNA, read in part, is TGTGCCAGCAGTGAAGCTGGCGGGAGTATGGATGAG. It codes for CASSEAGGSMDE. From start to end, the CDR3 is CASSEAGGSMDEQFF.

This clone was seen many times. Here the CDR3 reads CASSSIDRDTGELFF. CDR3 DNA (partial): TGTGCCAGCAGCTCGATCGACAGGGACACCGGGGAG. The rearrangement joins TRBV7-2 to TRBJ2-2; 7 nucleotides align to TRBD1. The DNA ends 3 residues before the CDR3 does, and the rest of the CDR3 is filled in from the germline J gene. V was clipped by 4 bases and J by 3 bases; unmatched bases: 5. Per the germline V gene, CDR1 is SGHTA and CDR2 is FQGNSA. The CDR3 extends over 15 amino acids.

This clone was seen at least ten times. The read gets to within 3 residues of the CDR3 end, and the germline J gene fills in the rest. This chain uses TRBV28 with TRBJ1-2, with 8 nucleotides matching TRBD1. Germline trimming cut 4 bases from V and 6 bases from J; bases unmatched to any gene: 16. Germline V gene lookup returns CDR1 MDHEN and CDR2 SYDVKM. This CDR3 is 17 amino acids long. The DNA read from the CDR3 is TGTGCCAGCAGTTACTACCCCGGACAGGGTCTAAATGATGGC. Protein sequence: CASSYYPGQGLNDG. The full CDR3 protein reads CASSYYPGQGLNDGYTF.

This clone has a count of ten or more. CDR3 sequence: CASSARGRDTEAFF. The covered CDR3 bases are TGTGCCAGCAGCGCCAGGGGCCGGGACACTGAA. The chain joins TRBV7-3 to TRBJ1-1; TRBD1 is a possible D gene (6 bases). The read ends 3 residues before the CDR3 terminus; that terminus is restored from the germline J gene. V was cut by 5 bases and J by 3 bases, with 13 bases left in between. Germline CDR1 and CDR2: SGHTA and FQGTGA. The length of the CDR3 is 14 residues.

This clone occurred many times. The read gets to within 3 residues of the CDR3 end, and the germline J gene fills in the rest. The rearrangement joins TRBV7-8 to TRBJ2-1; the D is unclear. V was pared by 8 bases and J by 2 bases, with 13 bases between. The germline V gene encodes CDR1 SGHVS and CDR2 FQNEAQ. CDR3 length: 14 residues. CDR3 DNA (partial): TGTGCCAGCTCCTGGATAACAGCCTACAATGAG. As protein: CASSWITAYNE. Given in full, the CDR3 is CASSWITAYNEQFF.

This clone was counted at least ten times. Coverage ceases 3 residues before the CDR3 finishes, and the germline J gene fills in the end. The V and J genes are TRBV10-3 and TRBJ2-7; D is possibly TRBD1 (5 bases). The CDR3 spans 12 residues. V lost 4 bases and J lost 4, with 8 bases in between. CDR1 and CDR2 (germline): ENHRY, SYGVKD. The covered CDR3 bases are TGTGCCATCAGTGTAGGGGATTACGAG. As protein: CAISVGDYE. The CDR3 as a whole reads CAISVGDYEQYF.

This clone appeared many times. The read finishes 3 residues shy of the CDR3 end, and the germline J gene is used to complete it. J is TRBJ1-5 and V is TRBV5-1, with 9 bases fitting TRBD1. V lost 4 bases and J lost 6; bases outside the gene matches: 5. The CDR3 has 14 residues. Germline V lookup: CDR1 SGHRS, CDR2 YFSETQ. CDR3 bases read: TGCGCCAGCAGCCAGGGACAGGGAGGTCAGCCC. Its protein is CASSQGQGGQP. From start to end, the CDR3 is CASSQGQGGQPQHF.

This clone was counted many times. The missing CDR3 end, 3 residues past where the read stops, is filled in from the germline J gene. The chain couples TRBV5-4 to TRBJ1-1; TRBD1 aligns across 8 bases. CDR3 length equals 14 residues. Germline V gives CDR1 SGHNT, CDR2 YYREEE (reference sequence). V trimming: 0 bases; J trimming: 5 bases; junction bases outside the gene matches: 3. The sequenced CDR3 bases are TGTGCCAGCAGCTTGGGACAGGGGCAAACTGAA. Translating it yields CASSLGQGQTE. The full CDR3 is CASSLGQGQTEAFF.

Turning to this clone: The missing CDR3 end, 3 residues past where the read stops, is filled in from the germline J gene. The genes are TRBV7-2 and TRBJ1-2; D may be TRBD1 (5 bases). Germline V CDR1 and CDR2: SGHTA, FQGNSA. This CDR3 comprises 15 residues. The sequenced CDR3 bases are TGTGCCAGCAGCTGGGGCCAGTCTACCTACAATGAC. This codes for CASSWGQSTYND. The full CDR3 protein is CASSWGQSTYNDYTF.

This clone has only a few counts. The CDR3 is cut off 3 residues early in the read; its end comes from the germline J gene. J is TRBJ1-2 and V is TRBV30; a possible D gene is TRBD1 (6 bases). The CDR3 is 15 residues long. CDR1 and CDR2 (germline): GTSNPN, SVGIG (reference sequence). The CDR3 loop is CAWSRTGSSYNDYTF. The CDR3 DNA, read in part, is TGTGCCTGGAGCAGAACAGGGAGCTCCTACAATGAC.

This clone was seen repeatedly, ten times or more. The read ends 3 residues shy of where the CDR3 ends; the end is completed using the germline J gene. The rearrangement joins TRBV2 to TRBJ1-2; D not certain. The germline gives CDR1 SNHLY, CDR2 FYNNEI. Trimming removed 1 base at V and 7 bases at J, with 4 bases between. CDR3 length: 11 amino acids. The CDR3 reads CASSEEGGYTF. The covered CDR3 bases are TGTGCCAGCAGTGAAGAGGGTGGC.

There are many counts of this clone. Sequencing ends 3 residues short of the CDR3 end; the germline J gene provides the rest. J is TRBJ1-6 and V is TRBV4-2; 11 bases match TRBD1. V lost 4 bases and J lost 0; bases outside the gene matches: 5. The CDR3 is 18 residues long. The germline CDR1 and CDR2 sequences are LGHNA and YNFKEQ. CDR3 amino acids: CASSRGQGASSYNSPLHF. CDR3 bases read: TGTGCCAGCAGCCGTGGACAGGGGGCGAGCTCCTATAATTCACCC.

The sample holds many counts of this clone. The missing CDR3 end, 3 residues past where the read stops, is filled in from the germline J gene. The chain links TRBV19 to TRBJ1-1, with D possibly being TRBD1 (5 bases). The V gene's germline CDR1 is LNHDA and CDR2 SQIVND (reference sequence). The CDR3 loop spans 14 amino acids. Trimming shortened V by 3 bases and J by 1 base, and 9 bases separated the two germline ends. Here the CDR3 reads CASSISQGNTEAFF. CDR3 DNA (partial): TGTGCCAGTAGTATTAGCCAGGGGAACACTGAA.

This clone was picked up a small number of times. The CDR3 extends 3 residues past the end of the read, so its final part is completed from the germline J gene. The rearrangement uses TRBV5-1 and TRBJ2-3, with 8 bases aligning to TRBD2. The CDR3 totals 15 residues. The trim removed 4 bases at V and 8 bases at J, leaving 12 bases unmatched. CDR1 is SGHRS and CDR2 is YFSETQ in the germline V gene. The covered CDR3 bases are TGCGCCAGCAGCGACGGGACTAGTTTGAAACCTACG. As protein: CASSDGTSLKPT. Given in full, the CDR3 is CASSDGTSLKPTQYF.

Ten or more counts support this clone. The CDR3 is cut off 3 residues early in the read; its end comes from the germline J gene. V usage is TRBV28 and J usage is TRBJ1-6, with 9 positions matching TRBD1. Germline trimming cut 4 bases from V and 9 bases from J; bases unmatched to any gene: 13. The V gene's germline CDR1 is MDHEN and CDR2 SYDVKM. The CDR3 is made up of 17 amino acids. CDR3 DNA (partial): TGTGCCAGCAGTTCCTTCCCTTACAGGGGGCGGATTTCACCC. Translation: CASSSFPYRGRISP. The full-length CDR3 reads as CASSSFPYRGRISPLHF.

This clone was counted ten times or more. The read gets to within 3 residues of the CDR3 end, and the germline J gene fills in the rest. The chain couples TRBV3-1 (or the pseudogene TRBV3-2) to TRBJ2-1; TRBD1 agrees at 8 bases. The V and J ends lost 4 bases and 1 base, in that order; junction bases with no gene match: 3. The CDR3 runs to 15 residues. The germline gives CDR1 LGHDT, CDR2 YNNKEL (reference sequence). This chain's CDR3 is CASSPRDRSYNEQFF. CDR3 bases read: TGTGCCAGCAGCCCCCGGGACAGGTCCTACAATGAG.

A remark on this clone: A junction end diverges from the germline sequence, so it may reflect a read error. The read finishes 3 residues shy of the CDR3 end, and the germline J gene is used to complete it. The rearrangement joins TRBV7-9 to TRBJ2-7; D remains unclear. The CDR3 extends over 12 amino acids. The V gene's germline CDR1 is SEHNR and CDR2 FQNEAQ (reference sequence). Partial CDR3 DNA: TGTTCCAGCAGCTTAGCCGGCTACGAG. Translated: CSSSLAGYE. The whole CDR3 sequence reads CSSSLAGYEQYF. Combining the CDR3 with reference TRBV7-9 and TRBJ2-7 gives the whole variable domain DTGVSQNPRHKITKRGQNVTFRCDPISEHNRLYWYRQTLGQGPEFLTYFQNEAQLEKSRLLSDRFSAERPKGSFSTLEIQRTEQGDSAMYLCSSSLAGYEQYFGPGTRLTVT.

This clone showed up just a few times. The read halts 3 residues ahead of the CDR3 end, with the missing end drawn from the germline J gene. V and J are TRBV7-8 and TRBJ1-5; no reliable D call. V lost 4 bases, J lost 0 bases, and 19 bases lay in between. CDR3 length: 18 amino acids. Looked up from germline, CDR1 is SGHVS and CDR2 is FQNEAQ. This chain's CDR3 is CASSSGEGRVYSNQPQHF. The CDR3 DNA, read in part, is TGTGCCAGCAGCTCCGGCGAAGGGCGGGTATATAGCAATCAGCCC.

This clone was found many times. The read terminates 3 residues ahead of where the CDR3 ends, so the germline J gene completes it. The V and J genes are TRBV2 and TRBJ1-2, with 7 bases aligning to TRBD1. There are 14 residues in the CDR3. CDR1 SNHLY and CDR2 FYNNEI come from the germline V gene. Trimming removed 2 bases from V and 2 bases from J; junction bases left unmatched: 2. The CDR3 is CASSEPGQNYGYTF. Incomplete CDR3 DNA: TGTGCCAGCAGTGAACCGGGACAGAACTATGGC.

This clone was detected ten times or more. Coverage ceases 3 residues before the CDR3 finishes, and the germline J gene fills in the end. The gene calls are TRBV7-2 and TRBJ1-6, with 9 bases identical to TRBD1. This CDR3 contains 15 residues. Germline CDR1 is SGHTA and CDR2 is FQGNSA. V was clipped by 3 bases and J by 5 bases; unmatched bases: 2. The sequenced CDR3 bases are TGTGCCAGCAGCTTGGGGGACAGGGATAATTCACCC. Protein: CASSLGDRDNSP. The whole CDR3 sequence reads CASSLGDRDNSPLHF.

This clone was seen at least ten times. CDR3: CSARTSTYEQYF. The part of the CDR3 DNA that was read is TGCAGTGCCAGGACTAGCACCTACGAG. The chain uses TRBV20-1 and TRBJ2-7, with TRBD2 identical over 8 bases. The read falls 3 residues short of the CDR3 end, and the missing part is taken from the germline J gene. In germline, CDR1 is DFQATT, CDR2 SNEGSKA (reference sequence). V lost 6 bases, J lost 2 bases, and 3 bases stayed unmatched. CDR3 length: 12 residues.

On this clone: Read sequence stops 3 residues before the CDR3 end, and the germline J gene provides the missing end. The V call is TRBV20-1, the J call TRBJ1-3; D gene unclear. Trimming left V 1 base short and J 4 bases short, with 14 bases between. CDR3 size: 15 residues. Germline values: CDR1 DFQATT, CDR2 SNEGSKA (reference sequence). CDR3 amino acids: CSARVAAPEGNTIYF. The part of the CDR3 DNA that was read is TGCAGTGCTAGAGTTGCGGCACCAGAGGGAAACACC.